These 14 T cell receptor beta chains were sequenced from one sample in a study of immune characterization of retroperitoneal liposarcoma. In TCRdb, the PCR reads were re-called with MiXCR into one record per CDR3 protein. The sample carries roughly 9,800 distinct CDR3 sequences, about 27% recorded once. Sequencing was carried out using tumor tissue. Every receptor here comes from a male donor with retroperitoneal liposarcoma.

By share of the sample, this clonotype is medium-sized. This rearrangement joins TRBV12-3 or TRBV12-4 to TRBJ2-1; D is perhaps TRBD2 (5 bases). The ends were cut back, 7 bases at V and 13 bases at J, with 20 bases in the middle. CDR3 size: 13 residues. The CDR3 loop reads CASTLSGLETQFF. CDR3 bases: TGTGCCAGCACCCTGAGCGGATTGGAGACCCAGTTCTTC.

The V gene is TRBV7-9, the J gene TRBJ2-1; D is unclear. This CDR3 is 13 amino acids long. CDR1 SEHNR and CDR2 FQNEAQ come from the germline V gene (reference sequence). V was cut by 8 bases and J by 10 bases, with 18 bases left in between. CDR3 region: CASSSASTYEQFF. The CDR3 region has the DNA TGTGCCAGCTCCTCGGCCAGCACCTACGAGCAGTTCTTC.

This clonotype appeared a few times. The J gene is TRBJ2-1, the V gene TRBV7-6, with D unresolved. Matching the DNA end better, TRBJ2-7 makes the J call doubtful. The V gene's germline CDR1 is SGHVS and CDR2 FNYEAQ. CDR3 length: 13 amino acids. The CDR3 sequence: CASSTLSYNEQYF. CDR3 DNA sequence: TGTGCCAGCAGTACCCTCTCCTACAATGAGCAGTACTTC.

This chain connects TRBV5-6 to TRBJ2-7; D is perhaps TRBD2 (6 bases). V was shortened by 0 bases and J by 6 bases, with 16 bases between the two germline ends. Germline assignment: CDR1 SGHDT and CDR2 YYEEEE. This CDR3 region has 15 residues. CDR3 DNA: TGTGCCAGCAGCTTGGTGGACTCCCTTAGCGGCGAGCAGTACTTC. It encodes CASSLVDSLSGEQYF.

This clonotype turned up a few times. This chain links TRBV6-6 with TRBJ1-1, with 8 bases identical to TRBD1. The CDR3 has 14 amino acids. Looked up from germline, CDR1 is MNHNY and CDR2 is SVGAGI (reference sequence). The junction had 4 bases not matched to a gene; V was cut back by 6 bases and J by 1 base. The CDR3 region has the DNA TGTGCCAGCAGAAGGGACAGGCCGAACACTGAAGCTTTCTTT. Encoded protein: CASRRDRPNTEAFF.

This clonotype was seen only once. V and J are TRBV6-1 and TRBJ2-3; a weak D match, TRBD1 (5 bases). This CDR3 region has 15 residues. V lost 0 bases and J 2 bases, leaving 9 bases between the germline ends. CDR1 MNHNS and CDR2 SASEGT come from the germline V gene. CDR3 bases: TGTGCCAGCAGTGAAGCGCCAGGGATCACAGATACGCAGTATTTT. Translating it yields CASSEAPGITDTQYF.

This clonotype was seen only a few times. This chain links TRBV7-3 with TRBJ2-3; 7 bases fit TRBD2. The CDR3 runs to 15 residues. Germline loops: CDR1 SGHTA, CDR2 FQGTGA. V was clipped by 5 bases and J by 4 bases; unmatched bases: 9. The CDR3 DNA is TGTGCCAGCAGCCCCTCCCAACTAGCGTCAGATACGCAGTATTTT. This codes for CASSPSQLASDTQYF.

The rearrangement links TRBV7-2 to TRBJ2-3; D is perhaps TRBD2 (7 bases). CDR1 and CDR2 (germline): SGHTA, FQGNSA. The V and J ends lost 5 bases and 12 bases respectively, with 24 bases between them. The CDR3 extends over 15 amino acids. The CDR3 loop is CASSRRGGIEETQYF. The DNA for the CDR3 is TGTGCCAGCAGCCGTAGGGGGGGGATCGAAGAGACCCAGTATTTT.

This chain links TRBV7-2 with TRBJ2-1, with 10 bases fitting TRBD2. The CDR3 loop spans 16 amino acids. V gave up 1 base and J gave up 7 bases; unmatched junction bases: 7. The germline CDR1 and CDR2 sequences are SGHTA and FQGNSA. CDR3 coding DNA: TGTGCCAGCAGCTTAGAACGTCTAGCGGGGGAGAATGAGCAGTTCTTC. Protein sequence: CASSLERLAGENEQFF.

The chain joins TRBV6-1 to TRBJ2-1; D is possibly TRBD2 (6 bases). The CDR3 loop spans 16 amino acids. Germline values: CDR1 MNHNS, CDR2 SASEGT. V lost 7 bases, J lost 5 bases, and 21 bases lay in between. CDR3 amino acids: CASTSRRTTRDNEQFF. CDR3 DNA: TGTGCCAGCACTTCACGACGGACTACAAGGGACAATGAGCAGTTCTTC.

This clonotype was observed a handful of times. This rearrangement joins TRBV6-1 to TRBJ2-5; D unresolved. Germline V lookup: CDR1 MNHNS, CDR2 SASEGT. The CDR3 has 13 amino acids. The V end lost 4 bases, the J end lost 7 bases, and 13 bases lay between the germline ends. CDR3 sequence reads: CASSATTIRTQYF. Here the CDR3 DNA reads TGTGCCAGCAGTGCAACCACAATAAGGACCCAGTACTTC.

In this sample, this clonotype is medium-sized. This sequence joins TRBV6-1 and TRBJ2-1; D not resolved. The CDR3 totals 14 residues. Germline assignment: CDR1 MNHNS and CDR2 SASEGT. Deletions cut 3 bases from V and 10 bases from J, with 16 bases between. CDR3 sequence (DNA): TGTGCCAGCAGTGACCAGCCGATTGGTTACGAGCAGTTCTTC. It translates to CASSDQPIGYEQFF.

The gene calls are TRBV6-2 or TRBV6-3 and TRBJ2-2; a weak D match, TRBD2 (5 bases). Trimming stripped 5 bases from V and 1 base from J, with 17 bases between. CDR3 size: 17 residues. Germline assignment: CDR1 MNHEY and CDR2 SVGEGT. The CDR3 nucleotides are TGTGCCAGCAGTGAAATCGGGGTCTGGCGGAACACCGGGGAGCTGTTTTTT. Translation: CASSEIGVWRNTGELFF.

This clonotype appeared many times. CDR3 amino acids: CASSRGQETQFF. CDR3 DNA: TGTGCCAGCAGCCGGGGCCAAGAGACCCAGTTCTTC. The chain joins TRBV6-1 to TRBJ2-1; D assignment may be TRBD1 or TRBD2 (5 bases each). Germline V CDR1 and CDR2: MNHNS, SASEGT. V lost 6 bases, J lost 13 bases, and 16 bases lay in between. There are 12 residues in the CDR3.